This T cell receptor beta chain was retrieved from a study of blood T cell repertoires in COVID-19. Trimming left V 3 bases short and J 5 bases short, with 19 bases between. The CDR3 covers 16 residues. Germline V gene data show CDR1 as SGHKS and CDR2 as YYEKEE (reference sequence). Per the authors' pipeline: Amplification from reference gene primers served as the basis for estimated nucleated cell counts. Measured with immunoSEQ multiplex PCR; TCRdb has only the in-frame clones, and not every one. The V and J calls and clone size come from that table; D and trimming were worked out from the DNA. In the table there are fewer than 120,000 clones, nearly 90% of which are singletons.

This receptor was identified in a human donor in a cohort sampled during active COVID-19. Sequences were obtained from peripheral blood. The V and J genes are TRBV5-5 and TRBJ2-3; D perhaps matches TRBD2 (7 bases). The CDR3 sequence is CASSSDRGAGGDTQYF. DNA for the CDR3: TGTGCCAGCAGCTCAGACCGGGGGGCCGGGGGAGATACGCAGTATTTT.